This is a list of T cell receptor beta chains from one sample in a study of beta chain features in type 1 diabetes. Here immunoSEQ multiplex PCR was the method, and the copy in TCRdb shows in-frame clones only, minus some. The profile shows 160,000 or so clones, around 9.7% of them singletons. The specimen was central memory CD4+ T cells from blood. These receptors all stem from a woman under 40 with type 1 diabetes. Both conserved end residues are part of each CDR3.

J	V	CDR3
TRBJ2-1	TRBV5-1	CASSSSGGGNEQFF
TRBJ1-4	TRBV7-9	CASSPSGFPEKLFF
TRBJ1-1	TRBV7-9	CASSLVWDRDPSEAFF
TRBJ2-2	TRBV4-1	CASSQDLTVTGELFF
TRBJ1-4	TRBV5-4	CASSEGTHNEKLFF
TRBJ2-7	TRBV15	CATSRGFGLAGEQYF
TRBJ2-2	TRBV7-3	CASSPGWLNTGELFF
TRBJ2-7	TRBV6-6	CASSSTGTPYEQYF
TRBJ2-3	TRBV7-3	CASSLAASGSGADTQYF
TRBJ2-7	TRBV18	CASSPPIYGQAPDEQYF
TRBJ2-1	TRBV29-1	CSVEHTSRNEQFF
TRBJ2-5	TRBV6-6	CASSSKGEETQYF
TRBJ2-7	TRBV5-1	CASSKRPGGVDEQYF
TRBJ1-5	TRBV18	CASSHDTVSSNQPQHF
TRBJ1-1	TRBV25-1	CASAVTGTTEAFF
TRBJ2-7	TRBV28	CASSTWYEQYF
TRBJ2-1	TRBV11-2	CASSLDQEDEQFF
TRBJ1-5	TRBV19	CASADGDQPQHF
TRBJ1-5	TRBV5-1	CASSLQGSSNQPQHF
TRBJ2-5	TRBV19	CATGERENFLETQYF
TRBJ1-3	TRBV7-9	CASSLAGNTIYF
TRBJ1-1	TRBV19	CASTAGQGLYKAFF
TRBJ2-3	TRBV25-1	CASSAPGLAGGGTQYF
TRBJ1-5	TRBV6-5	CASNPRGGGNQPQHF
TRBJ2-1	TRBV29-1	CSVWGVNEQFF
TRBJ1-5	TRBV27	CASSPRTGNNQPQHF
TRBJ2-7	TRBV4-1	CASSPSGTGDSEQYF
TRBJ2-7	TRBV11-2	CASSLNPGQPYEQYF
TRBJ2-7	TRBV5-1	CASSSGQGTYEQYF
TRBJ2-1	TRBV28	CASAPWVGGYNEQFF
TRBJ2-2	TRBV27	CANPRTSGPNTGELFF
TRBJ2-5	TRBV28	CASRGGVETQYF
TRBJ2-7	TRBV29-1	CSVTGQGAYEQYF
TRBJ2-5	TRBV5-1	CASSLVGLAVQETQYF
TRBJ2-7	TRBV6-5	CASTKGQGSYEQYF